This TCR beta chain was sequenced during a study of T cell repertoires in cytomegalovirus infection. Study-level background: TCR beta signatures that were public indicated CMV infection and matching HLA type. Whole-study results and caveats: The ex vivo response showed dominance by HLA-C-restricted CMV-specific TCR beta clonotypes.

This CDR3 comprises 14 residues. Trimming took 6 bases from V and 2 from J; bases not matched to a gene: 6. Germline CDR1 WSHSY, CDR2 SAAADI. TCRdb recomputed calls from the reads with MiXCR, one row per CDR3 protein. Of 300,000 or so distinct CDR3 sequences detected, roughly 25% appear once; the ten largest clones hold about 14%. Comments on this clonotype: Its antigen is not identified.

This sequence was found in a human donor in good health (CMV status not recorded). Some clones in this sample may be carry-over from other donors' samples. V gene TRBV10-2 combines with J gene TRBJ1-2; 7 bases line up with TRBD1. The sample was cultured PBMCs, taken from culture after CMV antigen stimulation. The CDR3 here is CASRGTESNYGYTF. In DNA form, the CDR3 reads TGCGCCAGCAGGGGGACAGAGAGCAACTATGGCTACACCTTC.